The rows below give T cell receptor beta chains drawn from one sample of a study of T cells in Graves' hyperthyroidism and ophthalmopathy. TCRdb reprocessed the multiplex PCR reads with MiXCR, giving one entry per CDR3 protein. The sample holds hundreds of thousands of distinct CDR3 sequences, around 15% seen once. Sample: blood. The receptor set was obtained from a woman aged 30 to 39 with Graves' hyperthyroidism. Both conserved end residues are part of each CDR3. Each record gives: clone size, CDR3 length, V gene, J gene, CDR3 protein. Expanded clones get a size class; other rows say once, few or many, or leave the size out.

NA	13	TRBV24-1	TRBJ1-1	CATSDPGRDEAFF
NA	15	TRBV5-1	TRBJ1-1	CASSPGIHAGTEAFF
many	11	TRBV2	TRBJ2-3	CASWRGDAQYF
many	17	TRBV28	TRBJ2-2	CASSSAAHGGNTGELFF
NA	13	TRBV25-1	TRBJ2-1	CASTEEAWNEQFF
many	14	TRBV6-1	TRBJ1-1	CASSVEGINTEAFF
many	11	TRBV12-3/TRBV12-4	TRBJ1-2	CASSFNRDYTF
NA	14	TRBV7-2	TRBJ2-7	CASSLLPGGREQYF
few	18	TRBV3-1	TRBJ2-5	CASSPGGLAAVLGETQYF
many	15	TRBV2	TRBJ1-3	CASSENGYSGNTIYF
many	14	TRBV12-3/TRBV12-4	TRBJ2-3	CASSQGLTTDTQYF
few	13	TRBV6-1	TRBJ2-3	CASTGRSTDTQYF
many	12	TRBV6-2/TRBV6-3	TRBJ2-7	CASSYEGVEQYF
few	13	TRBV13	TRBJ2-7	CASIQRSGYEQYF
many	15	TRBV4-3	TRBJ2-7	CASSQAGGGSYEQYF
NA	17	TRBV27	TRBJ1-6	CASSFVAPGTANSPLHF
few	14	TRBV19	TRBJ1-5	CASSMGIGSQPQHF
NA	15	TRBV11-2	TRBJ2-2	CASSLGYSYTGELFF
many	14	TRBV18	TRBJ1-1	CASSPPSVGTEAFF
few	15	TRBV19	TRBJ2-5	CASSIPDRGTKTQYF
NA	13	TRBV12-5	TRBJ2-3	CASGPPSTDTQCF
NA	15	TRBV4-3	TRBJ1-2	CASSQDRSTDYGYTF
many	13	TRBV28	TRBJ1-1	CASSPRDNTEAFF
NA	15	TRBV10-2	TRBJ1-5	CASSHGQGSNQPQHF
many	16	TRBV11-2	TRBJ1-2	CASSHFRHPTSYGYTF
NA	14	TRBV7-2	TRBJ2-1	CASSLSGTGAVQFF
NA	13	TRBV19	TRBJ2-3	CASWDGSTDTQYF
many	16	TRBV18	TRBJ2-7	CASTNQAQREVNEQYF
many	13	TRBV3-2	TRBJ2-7	CASSLRQGPEQYF
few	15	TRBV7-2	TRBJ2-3	CASSRLATRTDTQYF
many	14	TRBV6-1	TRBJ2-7	CASIPPGDPRRQYF
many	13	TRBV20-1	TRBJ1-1	CSATDRDKIEAFF
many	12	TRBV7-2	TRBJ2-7	CASSLDSAEQYF
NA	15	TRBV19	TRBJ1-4	CASSIRVATNEKLFF
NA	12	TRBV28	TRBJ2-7	CASSFSLREQYF
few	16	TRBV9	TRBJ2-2	CASSVGGSRNTGELFF
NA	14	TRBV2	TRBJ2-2	CASRPQGNTGELFF
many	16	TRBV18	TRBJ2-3	CASSPLVSASRDTQYF
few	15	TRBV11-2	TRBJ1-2	CASSPSSGVNYGYTF
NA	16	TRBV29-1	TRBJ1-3	CSVETRIAVSGNTIYF
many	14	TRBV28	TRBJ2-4	CASSVAGGGNIQYF
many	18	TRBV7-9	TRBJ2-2	CASSFLGLAGLGAGELFF
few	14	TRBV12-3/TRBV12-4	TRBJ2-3	CASSFHLPADTQYF
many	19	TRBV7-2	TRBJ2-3	CASSLEGLAGLLPTDTQYF
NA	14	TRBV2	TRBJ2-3	CAKATSGIGNTQYF
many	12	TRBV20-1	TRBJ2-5	CSASFGKETQYF
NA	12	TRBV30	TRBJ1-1	CAWRALNTEAFF
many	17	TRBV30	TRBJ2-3	CAWSVRRTARTPDTQYF
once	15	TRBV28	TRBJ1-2	CASSLRGTGGYGYTF
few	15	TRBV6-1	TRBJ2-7	CASGRGPKGSYEQYF
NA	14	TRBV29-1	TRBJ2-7	CSVETEFSSYEQYF